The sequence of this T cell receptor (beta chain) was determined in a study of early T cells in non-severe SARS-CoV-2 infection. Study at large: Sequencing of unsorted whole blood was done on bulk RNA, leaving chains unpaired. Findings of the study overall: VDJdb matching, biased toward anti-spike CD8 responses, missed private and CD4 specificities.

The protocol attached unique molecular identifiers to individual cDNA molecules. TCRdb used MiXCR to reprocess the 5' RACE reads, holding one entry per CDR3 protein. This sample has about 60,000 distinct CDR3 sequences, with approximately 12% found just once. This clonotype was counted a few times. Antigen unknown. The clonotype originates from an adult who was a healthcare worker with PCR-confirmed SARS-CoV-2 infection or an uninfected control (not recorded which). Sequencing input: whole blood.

The CDR3 is CASSFRDYEQYF. The DNA of the CDR3 is TGTGCCAGCAGTTTCAGGGACTACGAGCAGTACTTC. This chain joins TRBV12-3 or TRBV12-4 and TRBJ2-7; D is perhaps TRBD1 (5 bases). There are 12 residues in the CDR3. The V end lost 3 bases, the J end lost 3 bases, and 6 bases lay between the germline ends.